This TCR beta chain was captured by sequencing in a study of shared clonotypes between healthy human individuals. Measured with immunoSEQ multiplex PCR; TCRdb has only the in-frame clones, and not every one. The profile covers around 1,900,000 clones, with around 93% appearing a single time and about 1.7% taken by the ten largest. Positive CCR7 selection of CD45RO-negative cells yielded the naive CD8 cells, and terminally differentiated effector memory CD45RA+ cells were excluded. Sequencing was performed on naive CD8+ T cells from PBMCs. This TCR was sampled from a man aged 18 to 29 in good health. Some clones in this sample may be carry-over from other donors' samples.

The CDR3 spells CASSLTGGASNQPQHF. The CDR3 bases are TGCGCCAGCAGCTTAACAGGGGGCGCCAGCAATCAGCCCCAGCATTTT. The chain carries TRBV5-1 and TRBJ1-5; 9 positions agree with TRBD1. This CDR3 has 16 residues. Trimming at V came to 2 bases and at J to 1 base, leaving 4 bases not matched to a gene. From germline, CDR1 is SGHRS and CDR2 YFSETQ.